This T cell receptor (beta chain) derives from a study of early T cells in non-severe SARS-CoV-2 infection. Study-wide background: Sequencing input comprised bulk RNA from unsorted whole blood; chain pairing was not available. Regarding the study as a whole: The matching step, a VDJdb search, favored anti-spike CD8 responses and missed private and CD4 specificities.

Looked up from germline, CDR1 is ENHRY and CDR2 is SYGVKD. V was trimmed by 3 bases and J by 2 bases, leaving 4 bases between them. This CDR3 contains 12 residues. Attachment of unique molecular identifiers was made to individual cDNA molecules. TCRdb re-called the 5' RACE reads with MiXCR, one entry per CDR3 protein. This table has approximately 120,000 distinct CDR3 sequences, more than 13% appearing once. This clonotype was counted at least ten times. The antigen is not known. What was sequenced was whole blood. The TCR originated in an adult who was a healthcare worker with PCR-confirmed SARS-CoV-2 infection or an uninfected control (not recorded which). The chain has TRBV10-3 and TRBJ1-2, with D unclear. The CDR3 bases are TGTGCCATCAGTGAACCCAACTATGGCTACACCTTC. This codes for CAISEPNYGYTF.